This entry is about one TCR beta chain. Profiled with immunoSEQ multiplex PCR; TCRdb holds only in-frame clones, not every one. The data show around 80,000 clones, approximately 94% seen once. The ends lost 7 bases at V and 3 bases at J; junction bases unmatched: 13. This CDR3 spans 15 amino acids. Per germline, CDR1 SQVTM and CDR2 ANQGSEA. The sample comes from a study of technical replicates of blood from a handful of donors. This TCR was recovered from a human donor in good health. Sample: T cells isolated from PBMCs. V is TRBV29-1 and J is TRBJ2-7; 9 nucleotides agree with TRBD1. The CDR3 sequence: CSAGPTPGQGYEQYF. CDR3 coding DNA: TGCAGCGCCGGACCAACTCCGGGACAGGGCTACGAGCAGTACTTC.